This passage covers 2 T cell receptor beta chains from one sample sequenced in a study of patients and donors after allogeneic stem cell transplantation. One entry per CDR3 protein results from TCRdb running MiXCR on the RT-PCR reads. The sample yields 400,000 to 500,000 distinct CDR3 sequences, 16% seen once. The specimen sequenced was blood, either unsorted or a sorted T cell fraction (not recorded which). Every receptor here comes from a human donor who was either an allogeneic HSCT recipient or a stem cell or donor lymphocyte infusion donor (not recorded which). It is not recorded whose cells these are; they may come from a transplant donor.

This clonotype was seen many times. CDR3 in amino acids: CATSDQGTAKETQYF. CDR3 coding DNA: TGTGCCACCAGTGATCAAGGGACAGCTAAAGAGACCCAGTACTTC. V is TRBV24-1 and J is TRBJ2-5, with 7 bases matching TRBD1. J was trimmed by 3 bases and V by 3 bases; bases with no gene match: 6. CDR3 length equals 15 residues. CDR1 KGHDR and CDR2 SFDVKD come from the germline V gene.

The sample holds a few counts of this clonotype. The genes are TRBV20-1 and TRBJ2-3; D might be TRBD2 (6 bases). Germline V gives CDR1 DFQATT, CDR2 SNEGSKA (reference sequence). Trimming took off 3 bases at V and 0 bases at J, with 10 bases between the two ends. The CDR3 loop spans 14 amino acids. The CDR3: CSASRDSSTDTQYF. In nucleotides, the CDR3 is TGCAGTGCTAGCCGGGACTCAAGCACAGATACGCAGTATTTT.